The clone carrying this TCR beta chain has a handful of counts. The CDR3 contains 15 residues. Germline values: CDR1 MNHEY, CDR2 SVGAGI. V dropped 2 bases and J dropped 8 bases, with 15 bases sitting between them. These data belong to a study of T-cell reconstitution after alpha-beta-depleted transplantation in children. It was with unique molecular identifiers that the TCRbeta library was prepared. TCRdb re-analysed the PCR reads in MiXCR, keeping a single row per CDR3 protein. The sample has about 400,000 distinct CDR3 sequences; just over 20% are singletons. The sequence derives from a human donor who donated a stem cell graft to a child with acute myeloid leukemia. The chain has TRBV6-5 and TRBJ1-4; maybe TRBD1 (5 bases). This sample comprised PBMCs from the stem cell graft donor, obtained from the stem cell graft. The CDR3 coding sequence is TGTGCCAGCAGTTACGGGGGATCCAGTCGGGAAAAACTGTTTTTT. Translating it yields CASSYGGSSREKLFF.